Each of the 3 T cell receptor beta chains below was sequenced from the same sample in a study of cytomegalovirus exposure and HLA in healthy donors. Amplification used 60 Vbeta primers and 13 Jbeta primers. Data came from immunoSEQ multiplex PCR; TCRdb stores just in-frame clones and leaves some out. The table has under 200,000 clones, 78% seen once. Sequenced sample: PBMCs. These receptor sequences come from a woman aged 25 to 39 in good health and CMV-seropositive.

V gene TRBV13 combines with J gene TRBJ2-1; D remains unclear. The V gene lost 5 bases and the J gene lost 7 bases, with 9 bases spanning the gap. There are 12 residues in the CDR3. Germline V CDR1 and CDR2: PRHDT, FYEKMQ (reference sequence). The CDR3 nucleotides read TGTGCCAGCAGCACCCGGTTAAATGAGCAGTTCTTC. Translated, it gives CASSTRLNEQFF. The variable domain in full, completed from reference TRBV13 and TRBJ2-1, reads AAGVIQSPRHLIKEKRETATLKCYPIPRHDTVYWYQQGPGQDPQFLISFYEKMQSDKGSIPDRFSAQQFSDYHSELNMSSLELGDSALYFCASSTRLNEQFFGPGTRLTVL.

This chain's CDR3 is CASSLRLAVPGEQYF. CDR3 bases: TGTGCCAGCAGTCTTCGACTAGCGGTACCCGGCGAGCAGTACTTC. The chain couples TRBV6-1 to TRBJ2-7, with 9 bases that match TRBD2. The CDR3 loop spans 15 amino acids. Unmatched junction bases numbered 11, after V lost 5 bases and J lost 6 bases. CDR1 is MNHNS, CDR2 SASEGT, per germline.

This chain links TRBV5-1 with TRBJ1-6, with D unresolved. Trimming shortened V by 4 bases and J by 0 bases, and 11 bases separated the two germline ends. Germline V gene lookup returns CDR1 SGHRS and CDR2 YFSETQ. The length of the CDR3 is 16 residues. CDR3 DNA sequence: TGCGCCAGCAGCCTACCGGGAAGCTCCTATAATTCACCCCTCCACTTT. It encodes CASSLPGSSYNSPLHF.